This TCR beta chain is from a study of cytotoxic CD8 clonotypes in ibrutinib-treated CLL. J lost 8 bases, V lost 3 bases, and 13 bases had no gene match. CDR3 length: 17 residues. In germline, CDR1 is SEHNR, CDR2 FQNEAQ (reference sequence). Some clones are missing from TCRdb's copy, which holds only in-frame ones; the method was immunoSEQ multiplex PCR. The sample shows about 140,000 clones, 85% to 95% of them seen only once. The sequence was obtained from a human donor with chronic lymphocytic leukemia. The gene calls are TRBV7-9 and TRBJ1-4; TRBD1 aligns across 9 bases. Sequences were derived from PBMCs, sampled after 12 months of ibrutinib treatment. CDR3 nucleotide sequence: TGTGCCAGCAGCTTTAAACAGGGGGCGGCGGGAGGAGAAAAACTGTTTTTT. It translates to CASSFKQGAAGGEKLFF.